This T cell receptor beta chain was sequenced for a study of CD8+CD57+ T cells in acquired aplastic anemia. The length of the CDR3 is 15 residues. Germline V CDR1 and CDR2: SNHLY, FYNNEI. Researchers used genomic DNA as the template to profile TCR beta VDJ and CDR3. TCRdb reprocessed the reads via MiXCR and lists one record per CDR3 protein. The sample shows 150,000 to 200,000 distinct CDR3 sequences, roughly 48% of them seen only once. With respect to this clonotype: Mismatch with germline at one junction end may stem from a read error.

Patients sequenced had flow cytometry evidence of CD8+CD57+ cell expansion. The sample was sorted CD4+, CD8+, or CD8+CD57+ T cells (not recorded which) from PBMCs. V and J are TRBV2 and TRBJ1-1; 12 nucleotides line up with TRBD1. The receptor comes from a human donor with aplastic anemia. In nucleotides, the CDR3 is TGTGCCAGCACTAGGGACAGGGGGCAAGACACTGAGGCTTTCTTT. Translation: CASTRDRGQDTEAFF.